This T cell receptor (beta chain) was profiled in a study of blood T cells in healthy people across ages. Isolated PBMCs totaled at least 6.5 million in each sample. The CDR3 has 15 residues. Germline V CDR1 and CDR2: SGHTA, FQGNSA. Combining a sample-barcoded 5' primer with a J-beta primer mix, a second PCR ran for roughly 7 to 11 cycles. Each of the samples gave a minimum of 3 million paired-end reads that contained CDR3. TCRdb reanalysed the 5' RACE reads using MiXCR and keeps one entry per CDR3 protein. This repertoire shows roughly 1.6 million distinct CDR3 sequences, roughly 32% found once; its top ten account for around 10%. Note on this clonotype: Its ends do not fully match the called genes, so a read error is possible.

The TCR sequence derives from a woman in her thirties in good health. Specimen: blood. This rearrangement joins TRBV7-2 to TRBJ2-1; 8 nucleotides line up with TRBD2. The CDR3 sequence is CASSLEGYGRGEKFF. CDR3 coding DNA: TGTGCCAGCAGCTTGGAGGGGTACGGGAGGGGTGAGAAGTTCTTC.